A single sample gave rise to the 13 T cell receptor beta chains below, sequenced in a study of cytotoxic CD8 clonotypes in ibrutinib-treated CLL. Assay used: immunoSEQ multiplex PCR; TCRdb lists only in-frame clones, some missing. The sample gives about 140,000 clones, roughly 80% of which show up once; about 27% is in the top ten. Sample: PBMCs, taken after 12 months of ibrutinib treatment. The origin of the receptors is a human donor with chronic lymphocytic leukemia.

Only a few counts were recorded for this clone. The CDR3 DNA sequence: TGTGCCAGCAGCTTGGCCTCAGGGCCCCAGCATTTT. This translates into CASSLASGPQHF. V is TRBV5-4 and J is TRBJ1-5, with D unclear. V gave up 0 bases and J gave up 9 bases, with 7 bases separating them. The CDR3 has 12 residues. In germline, CDR1 is SGHNT, CDR2 YYREEE (reference sequence).

This clone was recorded a few times. The chain couples TRBV27 to TRBJ2-2; D may match TRBD1 or TRBD2 (5 bases each). CDR3 length: 15 amino acids. Germline V gene lookup returns CDR1 MNHEY and CDR2 SMNVEV (reference sequence). The germline V and J ends were trimmed by 2 bases and 4 bases, with 11 bases remaining between them. CDR3 sequence (DNA): TGTGCCAGCAGTTTAGCCCCAGGGAGCACCGGGGAGCTGTTTTTT. Protein sequence: CASSLAPGSTGELFF.

This chain uses TRBV14 with TRBJ2-3; D is unclear. V lost 6 bases and J lost 4, with 11 bases in between. CDR3 length: 13 amino acids. CDR1 and CDR2 (germline): SGHDN, FVKESK. In DNA form, the CDR3 reads TGTGCCAGCAGGAGGAGCGCCGCAGATACGCAGTATTTT. This gives the protein CASRRSAADTQYF.

V gene TRBV9 combines with J gene TRBJ1-5, with D maybe TRBD1 (6 bases). CDR3 size: 15 residues. The germline V gene has CDR1 SGDLS and CDR2 YYNGEE. The germline V and J ends were trimmed by 10 bases and 0 bases, with 17 bases remaining between them. CDR3 residues: CAPREGGCSNQPQHF. The CDR3 DNA reads as TGTGCCCCCAGGGAGGGGGGCTGTAGCAATCAGCCCCAGCATTTT. The full variable domain, completed using reference TRBV9 and TRBJ1-5, is DSGVTQTPKHLITATGQRVTLRCSPRSGDLSVYWYQQSLDQGLQFLIQYYNGEERAKGNILERFSAQQFPDLHSELNLSSLELGDSALYFCAPREGGCSNQPQHFGDGTRLSIL.

V gene TRBV7-2 combines with J gene TRBJ2-7; D remains ambiguous. CDR1 SGHTA and CDR2 FQGNSA come from the germline V gene. Trimming stripped 3 bases from V and 9 bases from J, with 15 bases between. CDR3 size: 13 residues. The CDR3 bases are TGTGCCAGCAGCTTGGACCGAGTAGTTACGCAGTACTTC. Amino acids: CASSLDRVVTQYF. The full variable domain, completed using reference TRBV7-2 and TRBJ2-7, is GAGVSQSPSNKVTEKGKDVELRCDPISGHTALYWYRQSLGQGLEFLIYFQGNSAPDKSGLPSDRFSAERTGGSVSTLTIQRTQQEDSAVYLCASSLDRVVTQYFGPGTRLTVT.

J is TRBJ2-1 and V is TRBV13, with 7 bases that match TRBD2. The germline gives CDR1 PRHDT, CDR2 FYEKMQ (reference sequence). V shed 5 bases and J 6 bases; nucleotides not matched to a gene: 7. The CDR3 spans 14 residues. The CDR3 sequence is CASSQRGEGNEQFF. DNA of the CDR3: TGTGCCAGCAGCCAGAGAGGGGAGGGCAATGAGCAGTTCTTC.

The chain is built from TRBV5-1 and TRBJ1-1; D call uncertain. Germline CDR1 reads SGHRS; CDR2 reads YFSETQ. The CDR3 runs 11 residues. V lost 0 bases, J lost 8 bases, and 5 bases lay in between. The CDR3 DNA reads TGCGCCAGCAGCTTGGATACGGAAGCTTTCTTT. This sequence encodes CASSLDTEAFF.

This chain joins TRBV7-2 and TRBJ2-5, with 12 positions matching TRBD2. CDR3 length: 17 residues. Germline loops: CDR1 SGHTA, CDR2 FQGNSA. Unmatched junction bases numbered 7, after V lost 1 base and J lost 4 bases. CDR3 nucleotide sequence: TGTGCCAGCAGCTTAGTTGCTAGCGGGAGGGCCATAGAGACCCAGTACTTC. It is translated as CASSLVASGRAIETQYF.

In this sample, this clone turned up once. The chain's CDR3 is CASSSLTSGGAHEQFF. CDR3 nucleotides: TGTGCCAGCAGTTCCCTGACTAGCGGGGGGGCTCATGAGCAGTTCTTC. The genes are TRBV28 and TRBJ2-1; 14 bases fit TRBD2. V lost 4 bases to trimming and J lost 8 bases; unmatched junction nucleotides: 7. The germline CDR1 and CDR2 sequences are MDHEN and SYDVKM. The CDR3 covers 16 residues. The whole variable domain, filled in from reference TRBV28 and TRBJ2-1, reads DVKVTQSSRYLVKRTGEKVFLECVQDMDHENMFWYRQDPGLGLRLIYFSYDVKMKEKGDIPEGYSVSREKKERFSLILESASTNQTSMYLCASSSLTSGGAHEQFFGPGTRLTVL.

This chain uses TRBV2 with TRBJ1-2; 7 bases align to TRBD1. The germline V gene encodes CDR1 SNHLY and CDR2 FYNNEI. This CDR3 is 15 amino acids long. With V trimmed by 8 bases and J by 8 bases, 17 bases remained unmatched. CDR3 DNA: TGTGCCAGCTATAGTAGGTACAGGGGTGGCTTAGGCTACACCTTC. The encoded protein is CASYSRYRGGLGYTF.

This chain connects TRBV28 to TRBJ2-6; unclear D gene. This CDR3 is 18 amino acids long. Trimming removed 2 bases at V and 0 bases at J, with 14 bases between. Germline V gene lookup returns CDR1 MDHEN and CDR2 SYDVKM. The CDR3 DNA reads as TGTGCCAGCAGTTTAGTCCTACAGACCGTCTCTGGGGCCAACGTCCTGACTTTC. Amino acids: CASSLVLQTVSGANVLTF.

V gene TRBV10-3 combines with J gene TRBJ1-3; D not resolved. Trimming stripped 7 bases from V and 0 bases from J, with 7 bases between. This CDR3 is built from 13 residues. In germline, CDR1 is ENHRY, CDR2 SYGVKD. The CDR3 nucleotides read TGTGCCATCAAGAAGAGCTCTGGAAACACCATATATTTT. As protein: CAIKKSSGNTIYF.

This clone was observed a handful of times. V is TRBV11-3 and J is TRBJ2-2; 7 nucleotides align to TRBD2. The J segment lost 3 bases and the V segment lost 1 base, leaving 2 bases of the junction unmatched. CDR3 length: 15 amino acids. Germline-derived CDR1 and CDR2 are SGHNT and YENEEA. The CDR3 bases are TGTGCCAGCAGCTTAGTGGGAGGGGACACCGGGGAGCTGTTTTTT. Translating gives CASSLVGGDTGELFF.